This T cell receptor beta chain was recovered during a study of blood T cell repertoires in COVID-19. The overall study: Samples representing acute and convalescent COVID-19 were sourced from the United States, Italy and Spain.

This clone was counted between two and nine times. The method was immunoSEQ multiplex PCR; TCRdb's version includes in-frame clones alone and lacks a portion of them. The sample includes tens of thousands of clones, around 87% seen only once; the top ten take roughly 9.1%. The receptor was derived from a man of 80 years or more with active COVID-19. Sequenced sample: peripheral blood.

CDR3 coding DNA: TGTGCCAGCTCACCGTGGGGGACAGGTCTCGAGCAGTACTTC. This sequence encodes CASSPWGTGLEQYF. The J gene is TRBJ2-7, the V gene TRBV18; 8 bases are a match to TRBD1. Per the germline V gene, CDR1 is KGHSH and CDR2 is LQKENI. This CDR3 is 14 amino acids long. The V and J ends lost 3 bases and 6 bases, in that order; junction bases with no gene match: 7.